These 2 T cell receptor beta chains were all obtained from the same sample, sequenced in a study of vaccination and CD4 T cells after COVID-19 (dated by TCRdb to about 2022). The antigens of these receptors remain unknown. The library was made by PCR. The sequencer listed for this sample is Illumina iSeq 100. At the Johns Hopkins FTIC core, DNA from the cultured CD4+ T cells underwent TCR sequencing with the Oncomine TCR Beta short-read assay. Using fastp trimming at Q25 and MiXCR clonotype assembly, TCRdb reanalyzed the public sequencing data and kept in-frame beta chains. All rows with the same CDR3 protein become a single entry with the most common DNA and genes. The sample has tens of thousands of distinct CDR3 sequences on record, under 45% of them singletons. The ten largest clonotypes hold about a fifth of the sample. The label giving this sample's treatment or condition can be read as: roughly ten-day PBMC culture with coronavirus spike peptide pools or control peptides (ViraFEST assay).

Sample: CD4+ T cells from blood, cultured in vitro, taken before SARS-CoV-2 vaccination. The receptors were sampled from a human donor who received a COVID-19 vaccine.

The rearrangement joins TRBV19 to TRBJ2-3; the match to TRBD1 covers 11 bases. Germline-derived CDR1 and CDR2 are LNHDA and SQIVND (reference sequence). The CDR3 is 18 residues long. Trimming cost V 5 bases and J 2 bases; bases outside gene matches: 12. The CDR3 loop is CASSVRTGGLRATDTQYF. The CDR3 DNA is TGTGCCAGTAGTGTTAGGACAGGGGGCCTTCGGGCCACAGATACGCAGTATTTT.

This chain joins TRBV18 and TRBJ1-1, with a weak D call TRBD1 (5 bases). The CDR3 consists of 16 residues. Germline lookup yields CDR1 KGHSH and CDR2 LQKENI. Trimming stripped 0 bases from V and 4 bases from J, with 15 bases between. For the CDR3, the DNA is TGTGCCAGCTCACCACCGTTTGGGGGGATCCGCACTGAAGCTTTCTTT. Translated, it gives CASSPPFGGIRTEAFF.